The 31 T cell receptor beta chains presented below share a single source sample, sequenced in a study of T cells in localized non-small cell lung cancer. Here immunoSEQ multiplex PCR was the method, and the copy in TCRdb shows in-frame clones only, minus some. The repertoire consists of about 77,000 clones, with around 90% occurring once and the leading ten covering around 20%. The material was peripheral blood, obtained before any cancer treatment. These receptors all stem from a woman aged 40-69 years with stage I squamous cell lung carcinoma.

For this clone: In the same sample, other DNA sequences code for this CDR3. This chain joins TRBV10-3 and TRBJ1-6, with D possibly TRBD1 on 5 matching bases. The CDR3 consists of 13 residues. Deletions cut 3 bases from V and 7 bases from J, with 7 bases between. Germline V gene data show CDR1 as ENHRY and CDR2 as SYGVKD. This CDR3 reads CAISDSGNSPLHF. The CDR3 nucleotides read TGTGCCATCAGTGATTCAGGGAATTCACCCCTCCACTTT.

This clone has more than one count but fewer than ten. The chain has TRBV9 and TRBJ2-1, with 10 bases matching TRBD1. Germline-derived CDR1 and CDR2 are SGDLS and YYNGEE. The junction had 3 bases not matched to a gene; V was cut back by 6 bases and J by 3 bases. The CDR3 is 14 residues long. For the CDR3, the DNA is TGTGCCAGCAAGAGGGACAGGGGCTACAATGAGCAGTTCTTC. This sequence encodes CASKRDRGYNEQFF.

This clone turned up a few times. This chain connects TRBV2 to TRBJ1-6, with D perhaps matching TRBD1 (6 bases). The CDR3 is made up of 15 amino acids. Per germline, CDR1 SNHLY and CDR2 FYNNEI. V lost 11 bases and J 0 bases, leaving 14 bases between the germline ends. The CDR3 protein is CAGSTGSSYNSPLHF. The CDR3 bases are TGTGCCGGGTCTACAGGGAGCTCCTATAATTCACCCCTCCACTTT.

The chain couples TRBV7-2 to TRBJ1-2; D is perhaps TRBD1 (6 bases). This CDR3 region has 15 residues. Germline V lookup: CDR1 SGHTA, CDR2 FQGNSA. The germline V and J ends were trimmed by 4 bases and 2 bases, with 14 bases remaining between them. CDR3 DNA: TGTGCCAGCAGCTCCGCCAGGGGAGTGAACTATGGCTACACCTTC. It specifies CASSSARGVNYGYTF.

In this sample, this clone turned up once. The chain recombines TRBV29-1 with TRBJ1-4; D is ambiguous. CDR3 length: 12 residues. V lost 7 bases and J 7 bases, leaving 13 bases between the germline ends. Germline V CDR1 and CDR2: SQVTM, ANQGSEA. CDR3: CSASGVSEKLFF. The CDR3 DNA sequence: TGCAGCGCCAGCGGGGTGTCTGAAAAACTGTTTTTT.

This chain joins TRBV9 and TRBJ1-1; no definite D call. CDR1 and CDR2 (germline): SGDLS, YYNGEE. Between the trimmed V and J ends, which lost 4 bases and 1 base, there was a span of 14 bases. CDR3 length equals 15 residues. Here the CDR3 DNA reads TGTGCCAGCAGCCCCCATTATACAACGAACACTGAAGCTTTCTTT. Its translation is CASSPHYTTNTEAFF. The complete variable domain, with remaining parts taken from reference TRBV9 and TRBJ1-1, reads DSGVTQTPKHLITATGQRVTLRCSPRSGDLSVYWYQQSLDQGLQFLIQYYNGEERAKGNILERFSAQQFPDLHSELNLSSLELGDSALYFCASSPHYTTNTEAFFGQGTRLTVV.

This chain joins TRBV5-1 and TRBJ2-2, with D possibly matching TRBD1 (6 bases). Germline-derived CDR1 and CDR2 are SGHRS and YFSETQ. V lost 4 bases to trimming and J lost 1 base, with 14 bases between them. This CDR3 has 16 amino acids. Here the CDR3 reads CASSPTGTLNTGELFF. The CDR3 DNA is TGCGCCAGCAGCCCTACCGGGACACTGAACACCGGGGAGCTGTTTTTT.

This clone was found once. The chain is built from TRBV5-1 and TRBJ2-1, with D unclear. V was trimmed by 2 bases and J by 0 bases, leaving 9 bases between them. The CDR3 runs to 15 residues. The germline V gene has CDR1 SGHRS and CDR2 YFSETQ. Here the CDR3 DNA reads TGCGCCAGCAGCTTAAGGACGGACTCCTACAATGAGCAGTTCTTC. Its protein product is CASSLRTDSYNEQFF. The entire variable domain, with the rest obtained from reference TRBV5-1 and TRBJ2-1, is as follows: KAGVTQTPRYLIKTRGQQVTLSCSPISGHRSVSWYQQTPGQGLQFLFEYFSETQRNKGNFPGRFSGRQFSNSRSEMNVSTLELGDSALYLCASSLRTDSYNEQFFGPGTRLTVL.

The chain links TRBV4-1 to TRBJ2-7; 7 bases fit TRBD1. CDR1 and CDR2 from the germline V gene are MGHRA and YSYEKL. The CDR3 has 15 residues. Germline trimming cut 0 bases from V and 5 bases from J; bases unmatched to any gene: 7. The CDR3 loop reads CASSQDSDRENEQYF. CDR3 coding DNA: TGCGCCAGCAGCCAAGATTCCGACAGGGAAAACGAGCAGTACTTC.

The CDR3 coding sequence is TGTGCCAGCAGTTTCCGCGGACAGACGGGGTCTGGGGCCAACGTCCTGACTTTC. The encoded protein is CASSFRGQTGSGANVLTF. This rearrangement joins TRBV27 to TRBJ2-6; D might be TRBD1 (6 bases). Germline CDR1 reads MNHEY; CDR2 reads SMNVEV (reference sequence). This CDR3 has 18 amino acids. The ends were cut back, 3 bases at V and 1 base at J, with 16 bases in the middle.

The CDR3 spells CASRLGAEQYF. CDR3 DNA: TGTGCCAGCAGGTTGGGAGCCGAGCAGTACTTC. V is TRBV2 and J is TRBJ2-7, with TRBD2 as a possible D gene (5 bases). V was pared by 6 bases and J by 6 bases, with 9 bases between. Looked up from germline, CDR1 is SNHLY and CDR2 is FYNNEI. This CDR3 has 11 amino acids.

The chain's CDR3 is CASSGRGQGNRQPQHF. CDR3 DNA sequence: TGTGCCAGCAGTGGTAGAGGACAGGGGAATCGTCAGCCCCAGCATTTT. V usage is TRBV2 and J usage is TRBJ1-5, with TRBD1 matching over 9 bases. Per germline, CDR1 SNHLY and CDR2 FYNNEI. The length of the CDR3 is 16 residues. Unmatched junction bases numbered 10, after V lost 4 bases and J lost 6 bases. The full variable domain, rest sourced from reference TRBV2 and TRBJ1-5, is EPEVTQTPSHQVTQMGQEVILRCVPISNHLYFYWYRQILGQKVEFLVSFYNNEISEKSEIFDDQFSVERPDGSNFTLKIRSTKLEDSAMYFCASSGRGQGNRQPQHFGDGTRLSIL.

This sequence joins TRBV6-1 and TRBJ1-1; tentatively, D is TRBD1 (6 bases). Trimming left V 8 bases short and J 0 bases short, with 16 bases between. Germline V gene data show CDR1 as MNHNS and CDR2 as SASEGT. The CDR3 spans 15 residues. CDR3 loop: CASGGGTAMNTEAFF. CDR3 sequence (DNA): TGTGCCAGCGGAGGGGGGACCGCAATGAACACTGAAGCTTTCTTT.

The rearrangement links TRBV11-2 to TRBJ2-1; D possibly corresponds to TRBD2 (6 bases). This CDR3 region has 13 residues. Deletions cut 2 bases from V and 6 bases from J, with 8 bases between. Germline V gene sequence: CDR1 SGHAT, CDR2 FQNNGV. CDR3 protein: CASSLFGGNEQFF. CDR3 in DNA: TGTGCCAGCAGCTTATTCGGGGGCAATGAGCAGTTCTTC.

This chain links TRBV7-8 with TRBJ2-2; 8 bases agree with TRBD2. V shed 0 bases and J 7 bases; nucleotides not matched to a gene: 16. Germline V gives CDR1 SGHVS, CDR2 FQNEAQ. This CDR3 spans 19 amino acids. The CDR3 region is CASSLALLVGKAGVGELFF. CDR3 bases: TGTGCCAGCAGCTTAGCCCTCCTAGTGGGAAAAGCGGGGGTCGGGGAGCTGTTTTTT.

The CDR3 region is CASSLGSGTGELFF. The CDR3 DNA is TGCGCCAGCAGCTTGGGGTCGGGGACCGGGGAGCTGTTTTTT. The V and J genes are TRBV5-1 and TRBJ2-2, with TRBD2 as a possible D gene (5 bases). Germline CDR1 and CDR2: SGHRS and YFSETQ. CDR3 length equals 14 residues. Between the trimmed V and J ends, which lost 0 bases and 5 bases, there was a span of 8 bases.

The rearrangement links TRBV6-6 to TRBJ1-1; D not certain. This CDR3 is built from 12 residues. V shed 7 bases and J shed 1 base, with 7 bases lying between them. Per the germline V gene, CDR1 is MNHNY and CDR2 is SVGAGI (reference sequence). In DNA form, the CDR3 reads TGTGCCAGCATGGTACAGAACACTGAAGCTTTCTTT. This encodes CASMVQNTEAFF.

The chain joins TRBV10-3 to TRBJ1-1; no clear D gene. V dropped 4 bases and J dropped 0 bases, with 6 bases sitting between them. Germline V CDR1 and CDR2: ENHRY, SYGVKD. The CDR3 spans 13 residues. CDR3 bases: TGTGCCATCAGTGGCCCAATGAACACTGAAGCTTTCTTT. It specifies CAISGPMNTEAFF.

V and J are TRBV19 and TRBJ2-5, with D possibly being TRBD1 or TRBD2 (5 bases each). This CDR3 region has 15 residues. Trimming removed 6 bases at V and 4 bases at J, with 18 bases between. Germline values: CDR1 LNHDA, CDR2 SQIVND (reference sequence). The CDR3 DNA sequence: TGTGCCAGTAGCCCCACCGGGACCTCGTCAGAGACCCAGTACTTC. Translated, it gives CASSPTGTSSETQYF. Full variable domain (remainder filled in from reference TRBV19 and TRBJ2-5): DGGITQSPKYLFRKEGQNVTLSCEQNLNHDAMYWYRQDPGQGLRLIYYSQIVNDFQKGDIAEGYSVSREKKESFPLTVTSAQKNPTAFYLCASSPTGTSSETQYFGPGTRLLVL.

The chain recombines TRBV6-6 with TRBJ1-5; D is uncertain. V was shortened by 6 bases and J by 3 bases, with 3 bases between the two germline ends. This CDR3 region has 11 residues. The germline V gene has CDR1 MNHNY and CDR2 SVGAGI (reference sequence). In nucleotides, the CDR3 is TGTGCCAGCAGCGACAATCAGCCCCAGCATTTT. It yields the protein CASSDNQPQHF.

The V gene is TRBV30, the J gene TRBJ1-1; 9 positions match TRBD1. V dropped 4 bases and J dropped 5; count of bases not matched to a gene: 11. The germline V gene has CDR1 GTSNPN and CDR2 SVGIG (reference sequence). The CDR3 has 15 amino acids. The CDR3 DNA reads TGTGCCTGGAATGGGAACAGGGGGCTGTTGACTGAAGCTTTCTTT. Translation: CAWNGNRGLLTEAFF.

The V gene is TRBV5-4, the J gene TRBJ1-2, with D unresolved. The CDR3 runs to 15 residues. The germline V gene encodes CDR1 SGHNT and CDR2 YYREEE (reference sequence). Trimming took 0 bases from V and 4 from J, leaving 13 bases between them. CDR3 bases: TGTGCCAGCAGCTTGGTATACGAGACCTCCTATGGCTACACCTTC. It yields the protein CASSLVYETSYGYTF.

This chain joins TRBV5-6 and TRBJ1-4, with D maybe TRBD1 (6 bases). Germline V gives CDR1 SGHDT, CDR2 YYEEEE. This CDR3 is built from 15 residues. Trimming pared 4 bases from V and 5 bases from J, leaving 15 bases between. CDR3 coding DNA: TGTGCCAGCAGCAACCGGGACACGATCAATGAAAAACTGTTTTTT. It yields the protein CASSNRDTINEKLFF.

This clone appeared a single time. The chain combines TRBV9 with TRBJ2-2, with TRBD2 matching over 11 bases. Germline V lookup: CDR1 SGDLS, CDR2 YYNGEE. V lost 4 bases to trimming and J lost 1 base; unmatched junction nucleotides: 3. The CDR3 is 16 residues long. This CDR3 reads CASSPTSGRNTGELFF. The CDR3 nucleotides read TGTGCCAGCAGCCCCACTAGCGGGAGGAACACCGGGGAGCTGTTTTTT.

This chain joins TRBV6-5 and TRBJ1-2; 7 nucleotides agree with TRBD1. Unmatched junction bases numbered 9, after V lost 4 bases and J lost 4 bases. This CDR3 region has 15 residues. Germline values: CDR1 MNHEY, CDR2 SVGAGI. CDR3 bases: TGTGCCAGCAGTTCTTTGACAGGGAGGGGCTATGGCTACACCTTC. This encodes CASSSLTGRGYGYTF.

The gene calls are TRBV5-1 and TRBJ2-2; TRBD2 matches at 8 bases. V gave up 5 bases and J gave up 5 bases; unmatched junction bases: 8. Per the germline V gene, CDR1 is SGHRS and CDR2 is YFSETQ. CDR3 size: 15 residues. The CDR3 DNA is TGCGCCAGCAGACCGGGGGGGCGAGAAACCGGGGAGCTGTTTTTT. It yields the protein CASRPGGRETGELFF.

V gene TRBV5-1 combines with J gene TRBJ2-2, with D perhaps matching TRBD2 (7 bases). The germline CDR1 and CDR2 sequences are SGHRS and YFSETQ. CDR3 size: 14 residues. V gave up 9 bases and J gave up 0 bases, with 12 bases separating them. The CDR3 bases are TGCGCCACCACGGGGGGCCCGAACACCGGGGAGCTGTTTTTT. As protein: CATTGGPNTGELFF.

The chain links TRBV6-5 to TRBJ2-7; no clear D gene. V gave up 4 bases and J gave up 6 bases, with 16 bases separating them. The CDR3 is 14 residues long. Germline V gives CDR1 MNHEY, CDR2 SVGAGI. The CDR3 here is CASSLAYTTSEQYF. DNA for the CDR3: TGTGCCAGCAGTTTGGCGTACACCACGTCCGAGCAGTACTTC.

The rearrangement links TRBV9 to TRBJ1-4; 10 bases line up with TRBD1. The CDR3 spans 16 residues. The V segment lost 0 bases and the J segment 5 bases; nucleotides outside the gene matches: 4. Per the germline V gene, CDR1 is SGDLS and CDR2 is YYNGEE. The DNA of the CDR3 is TGTGCCAGCAGCGTAGCCCCGGGACAGGGGAATGAAAAACTGTTTTTT. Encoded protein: CASSVAPGQGNEKLFF. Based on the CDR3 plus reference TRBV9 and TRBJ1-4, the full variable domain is DSGVTQTPKHLITATGQRVTLRCSPRSGDLSVYWYQQSLDQGLQFLIQYYNGEERAKGNILERFSAQQFPDLHSELNLSSLELGDSALYFCASSVAPGQGNEKLFFGSGTQLSVL.

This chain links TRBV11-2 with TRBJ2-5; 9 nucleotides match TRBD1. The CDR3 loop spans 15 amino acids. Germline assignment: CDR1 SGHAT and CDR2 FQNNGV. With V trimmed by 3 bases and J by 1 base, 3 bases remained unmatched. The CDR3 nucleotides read TGTGCCAGCAGCTTGGACAGGGGAGTCCAAGAGACCCAGTACTTC. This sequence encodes CASSLDRGVQETQYF. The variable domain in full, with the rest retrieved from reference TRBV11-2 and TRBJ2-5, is EAGVAQSPRYKIIEKRQSVAFWCNPISGHATLYWYQQILGQGPKLLIQFQNNGVVDDSQLPKDRFSAERLKGVDSTLKIQPAKLEDSAVYLCASSLDRGVQETQYFGPGTRLLVL.

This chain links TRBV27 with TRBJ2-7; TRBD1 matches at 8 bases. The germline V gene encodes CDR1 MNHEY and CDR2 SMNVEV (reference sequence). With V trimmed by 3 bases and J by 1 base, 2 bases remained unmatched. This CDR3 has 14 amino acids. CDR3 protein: CASSLDRVSYEQYF. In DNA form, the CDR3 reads TGTGCCAGCAGTTTGGACAGGGTTTCCTACGAGCAGTACTTC.